This TCR beta chain appears in the sequencing data of a study of early T cells in non-severe SARS-CoV-2 infection. V lost 3 bases and J lost 6, with 17 bases in between. The CDR3 consists of 15 residues. Germline-derived CDR1 and CDR2 are LNHDA and SQIVND (reference sequence). One entry per CDR3 protein, called by TCRdb with MiXCR from the 5' RACE reads. The sample lists over 25,000 distinct CDR3 sequences, 8.5% to 10% occurring once. This clonotype was detected many times. The origin of this receptor is an adult who was a healthcare worker with PCR-confirmed SARS-CoV-2 infection or an uninfected control (not recorded which). The chain combines TRBV19 with TRBJ2-5; the D gene is possibly TRBD1 (5 bases). Sequencing was carried out using whole blood. CDR3 coding DNA: TGTGCCAGTAGTATTCCGGACACGGGTTTTCAGACCCAGTACTTC. This translates into CASSIPDTGFQTQYF.